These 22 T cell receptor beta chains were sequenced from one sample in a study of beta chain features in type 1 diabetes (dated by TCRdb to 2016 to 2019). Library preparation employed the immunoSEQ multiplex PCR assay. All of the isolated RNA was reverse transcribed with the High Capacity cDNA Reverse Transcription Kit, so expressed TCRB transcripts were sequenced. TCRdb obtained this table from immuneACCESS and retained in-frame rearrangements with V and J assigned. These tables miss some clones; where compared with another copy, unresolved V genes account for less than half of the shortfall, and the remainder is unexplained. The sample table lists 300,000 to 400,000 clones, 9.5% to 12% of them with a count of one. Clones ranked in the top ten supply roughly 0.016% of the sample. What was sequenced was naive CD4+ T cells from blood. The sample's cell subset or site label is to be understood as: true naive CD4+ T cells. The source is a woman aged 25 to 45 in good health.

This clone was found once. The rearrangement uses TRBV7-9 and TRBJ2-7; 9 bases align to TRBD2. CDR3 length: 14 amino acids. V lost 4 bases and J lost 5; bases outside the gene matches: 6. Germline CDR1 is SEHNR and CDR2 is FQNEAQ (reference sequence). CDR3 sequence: CASSYSGSIDEQYF. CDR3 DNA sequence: TGTGCCAGCAGCTATAGCGGGAGTATCGACGAGCAGTACTTC. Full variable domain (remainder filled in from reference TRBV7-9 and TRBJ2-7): DTGVSQNPRHKITKRGQNVTFRCDPISEHNRLYWYRQTLGQGPEFLTYFQNEAQLEKSRLLSDRFSAERPKGSFSTLEIQRTEQGDSAMYLCASSYSGSIDEQYFGPGTRLTVT.

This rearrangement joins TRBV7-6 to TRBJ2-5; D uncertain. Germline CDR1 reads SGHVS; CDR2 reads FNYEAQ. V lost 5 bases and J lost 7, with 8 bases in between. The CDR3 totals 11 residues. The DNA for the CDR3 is TGTGCCAGCAGCCCTTCGGTGACCCAGTACTTC. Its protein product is CASSPSVTQYF.

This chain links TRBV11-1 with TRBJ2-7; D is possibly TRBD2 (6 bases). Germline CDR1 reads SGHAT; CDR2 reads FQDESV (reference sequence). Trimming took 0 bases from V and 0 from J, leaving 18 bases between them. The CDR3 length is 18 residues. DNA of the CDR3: TGTGCCAGCAGCTTAGCGAGTGCGGGGACGGGTTTCTCCTACGAGCAGTACTTC. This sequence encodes CASSLASAGTGFSYEQYF.

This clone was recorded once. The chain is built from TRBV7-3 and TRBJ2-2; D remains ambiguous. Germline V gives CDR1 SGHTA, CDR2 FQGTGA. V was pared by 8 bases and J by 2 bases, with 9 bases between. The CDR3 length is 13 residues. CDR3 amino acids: CASASRNTGELFF. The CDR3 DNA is TGTGCCAGCGCGAGCCGAAACACCGGGGAGCTGTTTTTT.

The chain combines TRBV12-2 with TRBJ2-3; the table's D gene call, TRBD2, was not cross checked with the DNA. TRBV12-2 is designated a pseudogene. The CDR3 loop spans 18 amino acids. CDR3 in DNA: TGTGCAAGTCGCTTAGCTCACCTATCAAGCGGGAGGTCGGATACGCAGTATTTT. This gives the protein CASRLAHLSSGRSDTQYF.

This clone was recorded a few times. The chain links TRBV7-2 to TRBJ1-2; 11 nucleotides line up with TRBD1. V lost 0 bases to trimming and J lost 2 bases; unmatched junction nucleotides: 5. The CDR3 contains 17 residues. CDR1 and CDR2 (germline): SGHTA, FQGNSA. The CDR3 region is CASSLAPGTGGNYGYTF. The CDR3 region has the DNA TGTGCCAGCAGCTTAGCGCCCGGGACAGGGGGGAACTATGGCTACACCTTC.

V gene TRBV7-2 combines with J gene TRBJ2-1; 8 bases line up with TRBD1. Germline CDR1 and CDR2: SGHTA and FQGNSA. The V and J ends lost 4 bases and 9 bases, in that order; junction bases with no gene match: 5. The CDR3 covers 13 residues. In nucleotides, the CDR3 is TGTGCCAGCAGCTCCTCAGGGGGCGTTGAGCAGTTCTTC. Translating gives CASSSSGGVEQFF.

The CDR3 loop reads CASSLLGQLHTEAFF. In DNA form, the CDR3 reads TGTGCCAGCAGCTTATTAGGACAGCTCCACACTGAAGCTTTCTTT. This chain uses TRBV5-6 with TRBJ1-1; the D gene is possibly TRBD1 (6 bases). The V end was cut by 2 bases, the J end by 3 bases, with 14 bases between. This CDR3 region has 15 residues. Looked up from germline, CDR1 is SGHDT and CDR2 is YYEEEE.

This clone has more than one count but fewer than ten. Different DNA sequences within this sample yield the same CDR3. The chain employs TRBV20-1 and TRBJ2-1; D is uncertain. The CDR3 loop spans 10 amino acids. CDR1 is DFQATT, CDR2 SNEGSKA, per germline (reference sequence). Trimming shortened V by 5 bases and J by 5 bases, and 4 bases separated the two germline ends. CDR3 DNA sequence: TGCAGTGCTCAGAACAATGAGCAGTTCTTC. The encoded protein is CSAQNNEQFF.

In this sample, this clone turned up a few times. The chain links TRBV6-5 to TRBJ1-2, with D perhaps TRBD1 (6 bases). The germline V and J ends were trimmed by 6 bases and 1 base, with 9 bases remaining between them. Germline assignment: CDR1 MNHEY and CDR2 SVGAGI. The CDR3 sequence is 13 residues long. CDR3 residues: CASSPQGNYGYTF. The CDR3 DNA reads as TGTGCCAGCAGCCCACAGGGTAACTATGGCTACACCTTC.

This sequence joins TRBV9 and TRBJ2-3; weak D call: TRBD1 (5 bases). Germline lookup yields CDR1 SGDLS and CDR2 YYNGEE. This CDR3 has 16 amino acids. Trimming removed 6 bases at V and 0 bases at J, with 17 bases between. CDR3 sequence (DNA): TGTGCCAGCACCCGACTTGATCAGGGAAGCACAGATACGCAGTATTTT. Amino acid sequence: CASTRLDQGSTDTQYF.

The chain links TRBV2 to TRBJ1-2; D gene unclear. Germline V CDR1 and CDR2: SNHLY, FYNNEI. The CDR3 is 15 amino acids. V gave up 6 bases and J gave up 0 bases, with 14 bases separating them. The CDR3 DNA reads TGTGCCAGCAGCCCGGGTAGGACTTCTAACTATGGCTACACCTTC. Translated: CASSPGRTSNYGYTF.

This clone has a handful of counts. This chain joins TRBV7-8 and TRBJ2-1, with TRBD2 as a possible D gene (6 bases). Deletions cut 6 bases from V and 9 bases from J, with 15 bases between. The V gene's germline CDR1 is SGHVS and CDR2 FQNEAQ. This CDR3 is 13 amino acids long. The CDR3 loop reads CASRSTSMSEQFF. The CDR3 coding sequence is TGTGCCAGCAGGTCAACTAGCATGAGTGAGCAGTTCTTC.

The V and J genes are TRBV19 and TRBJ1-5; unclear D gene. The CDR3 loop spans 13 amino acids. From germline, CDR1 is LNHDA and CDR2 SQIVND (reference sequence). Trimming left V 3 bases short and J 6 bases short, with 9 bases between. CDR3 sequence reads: CASSIIGSQPQHF. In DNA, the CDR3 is TGTGCCAGTAGTATCATTGGGAGTCAGCCCCAGCATTTT.

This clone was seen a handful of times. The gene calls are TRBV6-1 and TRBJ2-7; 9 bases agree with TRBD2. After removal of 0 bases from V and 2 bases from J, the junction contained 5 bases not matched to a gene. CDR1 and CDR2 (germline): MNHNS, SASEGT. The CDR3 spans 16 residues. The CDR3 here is CASSEAQGGRAYEQYF. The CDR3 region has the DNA TGTGCCAGCAGTGAAGCGCAAGGCGGGAGGGCCTACGAGCAGTACTTC.

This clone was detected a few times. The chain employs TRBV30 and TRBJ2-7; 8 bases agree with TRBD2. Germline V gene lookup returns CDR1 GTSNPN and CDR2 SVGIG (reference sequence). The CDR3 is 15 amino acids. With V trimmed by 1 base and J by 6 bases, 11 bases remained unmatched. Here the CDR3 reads CAWSAGLVRVGEQYF. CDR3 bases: TGTGCCTGGAGTGCGGGACTAGTTCGGGTGGGCGAGCAGTACTTC.

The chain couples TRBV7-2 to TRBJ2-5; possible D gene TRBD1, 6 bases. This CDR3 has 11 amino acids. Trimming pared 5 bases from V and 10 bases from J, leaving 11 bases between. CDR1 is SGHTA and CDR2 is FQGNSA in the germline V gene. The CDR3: CASSPDRIQYF. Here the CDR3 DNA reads TGTGCCAGCAGCCCCGACAGGATCCAGTACTTC.

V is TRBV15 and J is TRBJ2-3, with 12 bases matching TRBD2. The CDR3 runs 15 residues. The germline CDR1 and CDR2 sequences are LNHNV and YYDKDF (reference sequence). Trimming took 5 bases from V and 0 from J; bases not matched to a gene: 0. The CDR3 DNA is TGTGCCACCAGCGGGACTAGCGGGAGCACAGATACGCAGTATTTT. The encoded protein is CATSGTSGSTDTQYF.

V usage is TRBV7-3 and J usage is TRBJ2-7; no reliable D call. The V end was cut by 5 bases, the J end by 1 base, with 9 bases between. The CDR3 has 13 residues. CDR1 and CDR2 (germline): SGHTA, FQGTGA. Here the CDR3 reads CASSKTMSYEQYF. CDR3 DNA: TGTGCCAGCAGCAAAACTATGTCCTACGAGCAGTACTTC.

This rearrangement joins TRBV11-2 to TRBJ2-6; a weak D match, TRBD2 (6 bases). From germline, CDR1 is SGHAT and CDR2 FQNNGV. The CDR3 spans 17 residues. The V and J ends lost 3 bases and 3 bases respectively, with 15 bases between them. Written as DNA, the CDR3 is TGTGCCAGCAGCTTCGCGGGACCAGCAGGTGGGGCCAACGTCCTGACTTTC. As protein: CASSFAGPAGGANVLTF.

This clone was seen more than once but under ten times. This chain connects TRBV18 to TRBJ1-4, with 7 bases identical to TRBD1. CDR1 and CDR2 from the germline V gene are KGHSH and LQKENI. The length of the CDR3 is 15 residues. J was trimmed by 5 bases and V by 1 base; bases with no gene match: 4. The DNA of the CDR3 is TGTGCCAGCTCACCACGGGAGACAGGGAATGAAAAACTGTTTTTT. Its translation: CASSPRETGNEKLFF.

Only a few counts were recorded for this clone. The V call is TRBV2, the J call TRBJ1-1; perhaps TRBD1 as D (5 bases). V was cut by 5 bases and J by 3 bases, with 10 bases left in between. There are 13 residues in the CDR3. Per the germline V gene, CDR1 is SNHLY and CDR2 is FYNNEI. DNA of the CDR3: TGTGCCAGCAGTCCCGGACACTACACTGAAGCTTTCTTT. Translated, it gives CASSPGHYTEAFF.